Below, one T cell receptor (beta chain) is given with its context. The antigen is undetermined. This sample was taken from a study of T cells after yellow fever vaccination. Study findings and constraints: Reappearance after the booster was seen for most primary-vaccination clones, at approximately 97% CD4 and 70% to 90% CD8. A small proportion of clonotypes was detected in both the CD4 and CD8 compartments.

TCRdb redid the calling of the 5' RACE reads with MiXCR, one entry per CDR3 protein. The repertoire holds 300,000 to 350,000 distinct CDR3 sequences, with about 8.3% as singletons. V trimming: 6 bases; J trimming: 5 bases; junction bases outside the gene matches: 10. Germline V gene sequence: CDR1 DFQATT, CDR2 SNEGSKA (reference sequence). This CDR3 comprises 15 residues. Material: PBMCs, obtained 35 to 50 days after the first yellow fever vaccination. The rearrangement joins TRBV20-1 to TRBJ2-1; 10 positions match TRBD2. This sequence originates from a man younger than 30 who received the YFV17D yellow fever vaccine. The CDR3 coding sequence is TGCAGTGCGAACCCGGCTAGCGGGGGCGACAATGAGCAGTTCTTC. As protein: CSANPASGGDNEQFF.